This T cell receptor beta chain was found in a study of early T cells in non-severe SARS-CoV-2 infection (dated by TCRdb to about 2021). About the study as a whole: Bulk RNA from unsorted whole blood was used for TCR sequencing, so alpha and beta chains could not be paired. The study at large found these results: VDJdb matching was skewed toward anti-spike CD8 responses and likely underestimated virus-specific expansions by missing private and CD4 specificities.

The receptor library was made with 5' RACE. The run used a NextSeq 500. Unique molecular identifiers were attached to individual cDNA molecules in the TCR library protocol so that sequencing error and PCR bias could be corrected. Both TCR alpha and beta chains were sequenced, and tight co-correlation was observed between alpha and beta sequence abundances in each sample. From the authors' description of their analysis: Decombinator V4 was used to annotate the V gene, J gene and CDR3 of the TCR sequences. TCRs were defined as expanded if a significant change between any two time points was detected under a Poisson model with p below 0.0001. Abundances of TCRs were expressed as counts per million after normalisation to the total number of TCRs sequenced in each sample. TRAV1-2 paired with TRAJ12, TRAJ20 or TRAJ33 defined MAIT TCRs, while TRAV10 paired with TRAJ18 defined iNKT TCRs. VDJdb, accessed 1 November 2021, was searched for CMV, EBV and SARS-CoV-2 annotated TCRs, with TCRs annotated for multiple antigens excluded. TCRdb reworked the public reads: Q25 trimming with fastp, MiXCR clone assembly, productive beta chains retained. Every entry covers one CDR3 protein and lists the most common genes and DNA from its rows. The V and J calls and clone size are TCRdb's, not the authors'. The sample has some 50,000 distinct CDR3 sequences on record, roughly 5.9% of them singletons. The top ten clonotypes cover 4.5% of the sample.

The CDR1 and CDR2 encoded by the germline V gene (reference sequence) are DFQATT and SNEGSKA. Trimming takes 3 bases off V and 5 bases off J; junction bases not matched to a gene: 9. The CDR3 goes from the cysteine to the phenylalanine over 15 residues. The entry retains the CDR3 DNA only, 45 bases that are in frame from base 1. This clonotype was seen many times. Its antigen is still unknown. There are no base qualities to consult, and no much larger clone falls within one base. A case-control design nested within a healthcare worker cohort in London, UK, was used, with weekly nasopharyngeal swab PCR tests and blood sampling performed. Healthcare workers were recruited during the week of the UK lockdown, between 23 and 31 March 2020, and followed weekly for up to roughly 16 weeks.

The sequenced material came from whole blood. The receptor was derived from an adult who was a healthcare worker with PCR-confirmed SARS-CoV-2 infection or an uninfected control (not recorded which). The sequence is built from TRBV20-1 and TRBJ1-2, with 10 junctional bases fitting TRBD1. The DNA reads TGCAGTGCTAGCCCGACCGGGACAGGGGAGTATGGCTACACCTTC. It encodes CSASPTGTGEYGYTF.